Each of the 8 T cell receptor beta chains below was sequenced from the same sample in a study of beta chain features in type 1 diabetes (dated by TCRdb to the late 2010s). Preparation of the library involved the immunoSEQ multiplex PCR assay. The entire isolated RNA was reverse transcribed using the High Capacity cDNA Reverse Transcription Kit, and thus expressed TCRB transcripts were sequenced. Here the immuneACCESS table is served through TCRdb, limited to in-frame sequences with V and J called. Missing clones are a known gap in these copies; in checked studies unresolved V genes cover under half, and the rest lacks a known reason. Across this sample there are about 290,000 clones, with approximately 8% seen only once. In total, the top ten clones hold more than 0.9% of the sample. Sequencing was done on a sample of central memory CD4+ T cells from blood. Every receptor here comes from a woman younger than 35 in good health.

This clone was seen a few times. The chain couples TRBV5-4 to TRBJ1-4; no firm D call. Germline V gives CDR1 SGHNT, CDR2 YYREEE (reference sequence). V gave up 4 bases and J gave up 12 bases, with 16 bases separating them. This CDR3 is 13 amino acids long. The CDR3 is CASSQERYSELFF. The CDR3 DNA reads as TGTGCCAGCAGCCAAGAGCGGTACTCGGAACTGTTTTTT.

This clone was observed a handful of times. CDR3 in DNA: TGTGCCAGCTCACCCCGACAGGGGCTATCCTCCTACAATGAGCAGTTCTTC. Translation: CASSPRQGLSSYNEQFF. V is TRBV18 and J is TRBJ2-1; 8 nucleotides match TRBD1. CDR3 length: 17 residues. Trimming removed 3 bases from V and 0 bases from J; junction bases left unmatched: 7. Per the germline V gene, CDR1 is KGHSH and CDR2 is LQKENI. Full variable domain (outside the CDR3, taken from reference TRBV18 and TRBJ2-1): NAGVMQNPRHLVRRRGQEARLRCSPMKGHSHVYWYRQLPEEGLKFMVYLQKENIIDESGMPKERFSAEFPKEGPSILRIQQVVRGDSAAYFCASSPRQGLSSYNEQFFGPGTRLTVL.

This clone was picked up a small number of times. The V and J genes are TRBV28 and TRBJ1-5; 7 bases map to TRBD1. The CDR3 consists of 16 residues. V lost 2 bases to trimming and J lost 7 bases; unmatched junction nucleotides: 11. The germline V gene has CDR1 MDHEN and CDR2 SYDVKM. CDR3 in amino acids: CASSLRKGQRRQPQHF. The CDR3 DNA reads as TGTGCCAGCAGTTTACGCAAGGGACAGAGAAGGCAGCCCCAGCATTTT.

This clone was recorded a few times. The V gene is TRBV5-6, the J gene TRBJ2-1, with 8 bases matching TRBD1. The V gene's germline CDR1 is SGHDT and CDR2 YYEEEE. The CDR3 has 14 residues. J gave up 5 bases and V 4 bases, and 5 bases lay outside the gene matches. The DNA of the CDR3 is TGTGCCAGCAGCCTTAGACAGGGGCACAATGAGCAGTTCTTC. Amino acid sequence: CASSLRQGHNEQFF.

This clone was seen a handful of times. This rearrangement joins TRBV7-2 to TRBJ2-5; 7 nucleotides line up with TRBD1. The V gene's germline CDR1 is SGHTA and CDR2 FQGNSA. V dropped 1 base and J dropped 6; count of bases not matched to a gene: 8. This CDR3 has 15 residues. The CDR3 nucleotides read TGTGCCAGCAGCTTAGGGCAAGGGGGCTGGAAGACCCAGTACTTC. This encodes CASSLGQGGWKTQYF.

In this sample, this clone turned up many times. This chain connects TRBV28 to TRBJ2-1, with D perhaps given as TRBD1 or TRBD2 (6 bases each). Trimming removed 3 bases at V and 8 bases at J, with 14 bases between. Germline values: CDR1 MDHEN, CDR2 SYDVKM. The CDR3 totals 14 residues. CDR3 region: CASSFWGAVDEQFF. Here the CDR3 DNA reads TGTGCCAGCAGTTTCTGGGGGGCTGTTGATGAGCAGTTCTTC.

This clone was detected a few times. This CDR3 is CASSPSGGPYNEQFF. As DNA, the CDR3 is TGTGCCAGCAGCCCTAGCGGAGGACCCTACAATGAGCAGTTCTTC. V and J are TRBV7-3 and TRBJ2-1, with TRBD2 matching 7 bases. The V and J ends lost 5 bases and 2 bases, in that order; junction bases with no gene match: 6. The CDR3 sequence is 15 residues long. Germline lookup yields CDR1 SGHTA and CDR2 FQGTGA.

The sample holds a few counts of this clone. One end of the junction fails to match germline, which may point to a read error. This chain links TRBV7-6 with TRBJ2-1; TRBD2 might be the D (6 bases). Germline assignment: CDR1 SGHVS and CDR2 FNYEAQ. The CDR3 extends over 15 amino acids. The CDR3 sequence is CASSHGAGTVNAQFF. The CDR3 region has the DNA TGTGCCAGCAGCCACGGAGCTGGGACTGTAAATGCGCAGTTCTTC.